The 6 T cell receptor beta chains presented below share a single source sample, sequenced in a study of identical twins. TCRdb reprocessed the 5' RACE reads via MiXCR and lists one record per CDR3 protein. Of about 470,000 distinct CDR3 sequences in the sample, roughly 24% were seen once. This same sample was also part of a study on T cells expressing NK-cell markers.

The specimen was CD4+ T cells sorted from blood. The origin of the receptors is a woman aged 18 to 35 in good health.

This clonotype came up many times. The V gene is TRBV10-1, the J gene TRBJ2-7; tentatively, D is TRBD2 (6 bases). V dropped 2 bases and J dropped 2 bases, with 13 bases sitting between them. Germline V gives CDR1 WNHNN, CDR2 SYGVQD (reference sequence). CDR3 length equals 15 residues. The DNA for the CDR3 is TGCGCCAGCAGTGAGGGAAGTAGCGGAACCTACGAGCAGTACTTC. Amino acid sequence: CASSEGSSGTYEQYF.

This rearrangement joins TRBV5-1 to TRBJ1-2; 7 nucleotides agree with TRBD1. CDR3 length: 14 amino acids. The germline gives CDR1 SGHRS, CDR2 YFSETQ. With 2 bases clipped from V and 8 bases from J, the junction kept 9 bases outside the gene matches. This CDR3 reads CASSFEDPGGGYTF. The CDR3 DNA follows: TGCGCCAGCAGCTTTGAAGACCCAGGGGGAGGCTACACCTTC.

The V and J genes are TRBV6-2 or TRBV6-3 and TRBJ1-2; D is perhaps TRBD1 (6 bases). The V end was cut by 4 bases, the J end by 5 bases, with 11 bases between. Germline CDR1 MNHEY, CDR2 SVGEGT. The CDR3 is 13 residues long. The CDR3: CASSSGHGYGYTF. Here the CDR3 DNA reads TGTGCCAGCAGTTCGGGACATGGGTATGGCTACACCTTC.

This clonotype was found a few times. The chain is built from TRBV18 and TRBJ1-1; D gene unclear. Germline lookup yields CDR1 KGHSH and CDR2 LQKENI. This CDR3 is 14 amino acids long. V lost 6 bases and J lost 2, with 13 bases in between. The CDR3 DNA reads TGTGCCAGCTCTGTCGGTAGAACTAACACTGAAGCTTTCTTT. Translating gives CASSVGRTNTEAFF.

The chain joins TRBV19 to TRBJ1-1, with D perhaps TRBD1 (6 bases). Trimming left V 10 bases short and J 1 base short, with 16 bases between. The CDR3 spans 14 residues. Germline loops: CDR1 LNHDA, CDR2 SQIVND (reference sequence). CDR3 protein: CATSVRGANTEAFF. CDR3 DNA: TGTGCCACATCAGTTCGGGGGGCGAACACTGAAGCTTTCTTT. The whole variable domain, remainder taken from reference TRBV19 and TRBJ1-1, is DGGITQSPKYLFRKEGQNVTLSCEQNLNHDAMYWYRQDPGQGLRLIYYSQIVNDFQKGDIAEGYSVSREKKESFPLTVTSAQKNPTAFYLCATSVRGANTEAFFGQGTRLTVV.

The CDR3 is CASGRDYEQYF. CDR3 bases: TGTGCCAGCGGCAGGGACTACGAGCAGTACTTC. The chain is built from TRBV2 and TRBJ2-7; perhaps TRBD1 as D (5 bases). This CDR3 region has 11 residues. Germline CDR1 is SNHLY and CDR2 is FYNNEI. V lost 8 bases and J lost 3, with 8 bases in between.